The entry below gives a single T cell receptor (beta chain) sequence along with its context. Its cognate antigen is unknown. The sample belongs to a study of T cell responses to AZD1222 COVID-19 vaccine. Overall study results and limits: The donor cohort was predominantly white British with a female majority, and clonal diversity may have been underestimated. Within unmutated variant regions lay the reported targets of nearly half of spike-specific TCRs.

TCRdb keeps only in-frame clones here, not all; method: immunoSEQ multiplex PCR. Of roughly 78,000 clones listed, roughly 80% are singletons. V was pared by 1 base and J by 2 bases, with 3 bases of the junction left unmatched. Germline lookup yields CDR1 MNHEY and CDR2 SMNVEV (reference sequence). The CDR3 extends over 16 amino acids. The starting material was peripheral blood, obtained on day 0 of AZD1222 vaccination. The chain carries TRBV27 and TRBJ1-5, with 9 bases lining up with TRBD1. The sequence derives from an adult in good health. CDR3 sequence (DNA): TGTGCCAGCAGTTTATATCGGACAGGGGGCAATCAGCCCCAGCATTTT. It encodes CASSLYRTGGNQPQHF.